This TCR beta chain came from a study of blood T cell repertoires in COVID-19. The CDR3 runs 16 residues. Germline V gene sequence: CDR1 LGHDT, CDR2 YNNKEL (reference sequence). V gave up 2 bases and J gave up 2 bases, with 15 bases separating them. TCRdb keeps only in-frame clones here, not all; method: immunoSEQ multiplex PCR. The sample consists of 290,000 or so clones, approximately 86% of them appearing once. What was sequenced was peripheral blood. This sequence joins TRBV3-1 (or the pseudogene TRBV3-2) and TRBJ1-1; D may be TRBD1 (6 bases). The receptor was derived from a man aged 18 to 35 with active or convalescent COVID-19. CDR3 sequence: CASSQNGFRGNTEAFF. In nucleotides, the CDR3 is TGTGCCAGCAGCCAAAACGGTTTCAGGGGCAACACTGAAGCTTTCTTT.